The TCR beta chain described here comes from a study of blood T cell repertoires in COVID-19. Background on the study: COVID-19 samples collected from the United States, Italy and Spain covered acute and convalescent phases.

Germline CDR1 MDHEN, CDR2 SYDVKM. The CDR3 has 12 amino acids. Between the trimmed V and J ends, which lost 7 bases and 6 bases, there was a span of 12 bases. Assay: immunoSEQ multiplex PCR; the TCRdb copy retains only in-frame clones and omits some. The sample holds about 110,000 clones, roughly 85% seen once. The sample comprised peripheral blood. This chain uses TRBV28 with TRBJ1-1; D remains ambiguous. This TCR derives from a woman aged 80 or over with active or convalescent COVID-19. The CDR3 loop is CASIAGRAEAFF. The CDR3 nucleotides are TGTGCCAGCATCGCGGGAAGGGCTGAAGCTTTCTTT.